This TCR beta chain was recorded in a study of cytomegalovirus exposure and HLA in healthy donors (dated by TCRdb to the late 2010s). As for the study more broadly: An earlier analysis of about 530 of the donors reported 276 Gb of sequence data and around 120 million unique TCR beta sequences obtained from about 170 million T cells. An early release covering 550 to 650 HLA-typed donors comprised approximately 300 gigabases of sequencing data and tens of millions of unique TCR sequences. Class I and class II HLA loci were covered by the typing at four-digit resolution. The aim of the study was to test whether cataloging public T cell receptors could identify signatures of past pathogen exposure. Of the roughly 400 genotyped donors, less than 90% were placed in the genetic ancestry cluster associated with self-reported Caucasian donors. Across 398 genotyped donors of the cohort, an average of roughly 230,000 unique TCR beta nucleotide sequences per donor were sequenced, and roughly a sixth of those sequences were non-productive. Roughly 5 DR-DQ haplotypes were handled as single units for association and clustering, since linkage in the cohort was strong. Using immunosequencing, the study profiled T cell repertoires from 640 or so subjects and related those repertoires to cytomegalovirus serostatus. Besides the first cohort of 666 subjects, a separate validation cohort made up of 120 different subjects was used. Every discovery cohort repertoire had been produced on one sequencing platform. To predict cytomegalovirus infection status, the study brought together high-throughput TCR immunosequencing, statistical association of individual TCRs with disease status, and machine learning. The number of donors typed differed by locus, with about 620-630 for A, B, C, DRB1 and DQB1, 522 for DQA1, 600 to 610 for DPA1, and over 400 for DPB1. Donor age, sex, ethnicity and CMV serostatus were collected together with the repertoire data. To decide whether each TCR beta V gene segment behaved as functional or pseudogenic, an earlier analysis of several hundred of the donors relied on high-throughput TCR beta sequencing. Rather than drawing on any new phenotypic data, the later analysis identified candidate immune exposures from TCR beta sequences and the way those sequences occurred across donors. To study patterns of TCR occurrence, a later analysis re-analyzed previously published TCR beta repertoires from 550 to 800 donors and added high-resolution HLA genotyping. A later genetic analysis took genome-wide SNP genotypes for about three fifths of the 666 donors and used that subset as a discovery cohort. The study at large found these results: Broadly in line with IMGT annotations, most TCR beta V segments showed up in productive rearrangements about 87% or about 30% of the time in an earlier analysis of roughly 590 of the donors. The study gave a list of 150 to 200 TCR beta chains associated with cytomegalovirus. Some 16 rarely observed V segments, including chromosome 9 orphons, were excluded from the earlier analysis of almost 600 of the donors because counts were too low. According to a later analysis, TCR association rates differed among HLA loci, with DRB1 alleles showing the most associated TCRs and HLA-C alleles showing the fewest. A further reported finding was that TCR beta sequences accurately predicted the HLA-A and HLA-B alleles for most subjects in the first cohort. Linkage disequilibrium might explain the correlated functional status among segregating V segments, but an unknown experimental factor could not be excluded. The classifier was reported to diagnose cytomegalovirus status with high specificity and sensitivity in both the original and validation cohorts. HLA typing was unavailable for some donors at each locus, so association tests used only the typed subset. A few of the identified cytomegalovirus-associated TCR beta chains were confirmed in vitro to be specific for cytomegalovirus antigens. The only immune exposure information available for the cohort was CMV serostatus. A cluster of highly shared sequence variants was judged likely to be a technical artifact of the sequencing pipeline. Some IMGT-functional V segments, including TRBV6-2 and TRBV6-3, could not be told apart with the 87-base-pair reads, so those segments were excluded. A later analysis found that most CMV-associated TCR beta chains appeared HLA-restricted, with HLA associations seemingly driven largely by CMV exposure. According to a later analysis, parvovirus B19, influenza, CMV and Epstein-Barr virus appeared linked to several top co-occurrence clusters. V-gene and J-gene trimming of TCR beta chains was associated with a missense DCLRE1C variant in a later genetic analysis, and the association was replicated in an independent cohort. This cohort had only TCR beta chains sequenced, and the lack of alpha or paired-chain data limited which features could be detected. While some public TCRs were present in many individuals, most TCR sequences turned up only very rarely across donors. According to a later genetic analysis, donors in an Asian-associated ancestry cluster had fewer N-insertions in productive TCRs than the approximately 650-donor mean. In a later analysis, HLA-associated TCR beta chains were found to be more clonally expanded and to have lower generation probabilities than equally common non-associated chains. When HLA alleles, especially DR and DQ, strongly co-occurred, attributing TCR associations to individual alleles was difficult. At a false discovery rate of 0.05, a later analysis linked some 17,000 TCR beta sequences to specific HLA alleles. Sequencing depth was assumed to be roughly uniform across donors in the presence/absence analyses, though that assumption may not hold. It was suggested by the authors that the approach could potentially be generalized to other disease states and immunological phenotypes.

Libraries were made using the immunoSEQ multiplex PCR assay. The multiplex PCR relied on a mix of 60 forward primers for TCR Vbeta segments and 13 reverse primers for TCR Jbeta segments. A multiplex PCR assay on genomic DNA amplified the CDR3 region of rearranged TCR beta genes. The Illumina HiSeq System was used to sequence the amplified TCR beta libraries as 87-base-pair reads. The authors' analysis ran thus. Across the roughly 670 repertoires, a later analysis counted 75 million to 90 million unique TCR beta chains, approximately 12 million of which were shared by at least two donors. Raw reads were error-corrected and collapsed into unique sequences by a nearest-neighbor algorithm in which closely related sequences were merged to remove PCR and sequencing errors. To assign V, D and J gene segments, CDR3 sequences were aligned to IMGT reference sequences. Each retained sequence needed at least a six-nucleotide match to both a V gene segment and a J gene segment. A rearrangement counted as productive if the CDR3 had no stop codons and remained in frame with V and J, and every other rearrangement counted as non-productive. Following IMGT convention, CDR3 was defined as the stretch from the second conserved V-encoded cysteine up to the conserved J-encoded phenylalanine. Sequences without an unambiguous match to a single V gene segment were excluded from the earlier analysis of over 500 of the donors. In an earlier analysis of 587 of the donors, V segments were called functional above 56.7% productive rearrangements and were called segregating when the between-donor standard deviation exceeded 5%. To diagnose cytomegalovirus status from the catalog of TCR beta chain sequences, a statistical classification framework was built. In a later analysis, V and J genes were assigned by comparing TCR nucleotide sequences against IMGT/GENE-DB human TR gene sequences. In a later analysis, CDR3 sequences and most-parsimonious VDJ recombination scenarios were assigned using the TCRdist pipeline. In a later analysis, each TCR beta chain was defined by its CDR3 amino acid sequence together with its V-gene family, and reads lacking a unique V-gene family were excluded. As a way to deal with suspected cross-contamination and a sequencing artifact, a later analysis dropped 640 or so nucleotide sequences that were highly shared and had low generation probability. A later analysis calculated a clonal expansion index for each public chain from normalized within-repertoire ranks of inferred template counts. In a later analysis, generation probabilities were computed using a VDJ recombination model fitted to out-of-frame rearrangements, and the results were checked against IGoR. In a later analysis, TCR-TCR, TCR-HLA and TCR-CMV co-occurrence was scored with hypergeometric tests, and a repertoire-size bias correction was applied to TCR pairs. To estimate false discovery rates, a later analysis permuted the HLA or CMV assignments 20 times. In a later analysis, co-occurring TCRs were grouped using DBSCAN, with TCRdist sequence similarity added in when clustering inside HLA-allele-positive subsets. Co-occurrence clustering excluded repertoires with fewer than 30,000 or more than 120,000 public chains, plus five with anomalous nucleotide sharing. In TCRdb, the immuneACCESS table is reduced to in-frame sequences with V and J assigned. These tables do not hold every clone; where another copy was compared, an unresolved V gene accounts for under half, and the others remain unexplained. The V and J calls and clone size come from that table; D and trimming were worked out from the DNA. The sample table records 120,000 to 150,000 clones; roughly 80% of these occur just once. Roughly 4% of the sample comes from the top ten.

The cohort consisted of 600 to 700 healthy bone marrow donors. All cohort members were sampled while nominally healthy, although unrecorded immune exposures were likely present. The donor was CMV seropositive and belonged to the group of 250 to 300 seropositive cohort members. Every donor gave a peripheral blood sample, and the peripheral blood mononuclear cells from that sample were used for TCR beta sequencing. Genomic DNA was extracted from the blood cell samples with the Qiagen DNeasy Blood Extraction Kit. From its cysteine to its phenylalanine, the CDR3 spans 15 amino acids. The kept DNA is CDR3 alone, 45 bases in frame from the first base. Here V drops 3 bases and J drops 1 base, and the junction holds 2 bases not matched to any gene. The CDR1 and CDR2 encoded by the germline V gene are MDHEN and SYDVKM. About this clone: No antigen is known for it. Qualities for individual bases were not recorded, and no much larger clone is one base off.

This sequence uses TRBV28 and TRBJ2-1, with TRBD2 identical over 8 junction bases. Sequencing input: PBMCs. The source of this sequence is a woman aged 40-49 years in good health and CMV-seropositive. The nucleotide sequence reads as follows: TGTGCCAGCAGTTTGGGCGGGGGGTCCTACAATGAGCAGTTCTTC. Its coded protein is CASSLGGGSYNEQFF. Reference TRBV28 and TRBJ2-1 genes cover what lies past the CDR3, so the full variable domain is DVKVTQSSRYLVKRTGEKVFLECVQDMDHENMFWYRQDPGLGLRLIYFSYDVKMKEKGDIPEGYSVSREKKERFSLILESASTNQTSMYLCASSLGGGSYNEQFFGPGTRLTVL.